The next 10 T cell receptor beta chains were all read from a single sample in a study of T-cell memory formation after mild COVID-19. MiXCR, applied by TCRdb to the 5' RACE reads, yields one record per CDR3 protein. The table shows some 70,000 distinct CDR3 sequences, with over 15% occurring only once. The sample taken for sequencing was PBMCs or a T cell subset sorted from them (not recorded which). The receptors here all came from an adult woman who had mild COVID-19 (a few samples of this study predate the infection). Cell type and time point are not known.

V usage is TRBV7-6 and J usage is TRBJ2-2; the D gene is possibly TRBD1 (5 bases). This CDR3 has 14 amino acids. Germline V gene sequence: CDR1 SGHVS, CDR2 FNYEAQ. The V end lost 1 base, the J end lost 3 bases, and 6 bases lay between the germline ends. This CDR3 reads CASSLEGYTGELFF. The CDR3, as DNA: TGTGCCAGCAGCTTAGAGGGGTACACCGGGGAGCTGTTTTTT.

The chain is built from TRBV29-1 and TRBJ2-7; D call uncertain. Germline CDR1 SQVTM, CDR2 ANQGSEA. V was pared by 4 bases and J by 5 bases, with 9 bases between. CDR3 length: 11 residues. In nucleotides, the CDR3 is TGCAGCGTTGGGCCCAGGCACGAGCAGTACTTC. Its translation: CSVGPRHEQYF.

The rearrangement links TRBV4-2 to TRBJ1-6, with D uncertain. Germline CDR1 is LGHNA and CDR2 is YNFKEQ. V dropped 2 bases and J dropped 8 bases, with 7 bases sitting between them. This CDR3 has 13 residues. The CDR3 DNA follows: TGTGCCAGCAGCCAACGGTCTGATTCACCCCTCCACTTT. Protein product: CASSQRSDSPLHF.

This chain links TRBV6-5 with TRBJ1-2, with D possibly being TRBD1 (6 bases). V lost 2 bases and J 6 bases, leaving 13 bases between the germline ends. This CDR3 has 14 residues. Germline V gene lookup returns CDR1 MNHEY and CDR2 SVGAGI. CDR3 loop: CASSYGTKFDGYTF. As DNA, the CDR3 is TGTGCCAGCAGTTACGGGACAAAGTTCGATGGCTACACCTTC.

The genes are TRBV3-1 and TRBJ2-1, with 9 bases fitting TRBD2. Losses at the gene ends were 2 bases for V and 0 bases for J; bases not matched to a gene: 2. CDR3 length equals 16 residues. CDR1 and CDR2 (germline): LGHDT, YNNKEL (reference sequence). CDR3 coding DNA: TGTGCCAGCAGCCAAACGGGACTAGCCTCCTACAATGAGCAGTTCTTC. This translates into CASSQTGLASYNEQFF.

The chain uses TRBV13 and TRBJ1-3; 7 positions agree with TRBD1. Germline CDR1 is PRHDT and CDR2 is FYEKMQ (reference sequence). V lost 5 bases, J lost 0 bases, and 7 bases stayed unmatched. This CDR3 has 16 residues. The CDR3 DNA sequence: TGTGCCAGCAGCCGGGACAGTCTCTCCTCTGGAAACACCATATATTTT. Its translation: CASSRDSLSSGNTIYF.

The chain carries TRBV9 and TRBJ2-2, with D possibly TRBD1 on 5 matching bases. Deletions cut 4 bases from V and 4 bases from J, with 14 bases between. The germline V gene has CDR1 SGDLS and CDR2 YYNGEE. CDR3 size: 15 residues. This CDR3 is CASSHIQGFTGELFF. CDR3 nucleotide sequence: TGTGCCAGCAGCCATATTCAGGGATTCACCGGGGAGCTGTTTTTT.

This clonotype was counted between two and nine times. The V and J genes are TRBV5-1 and TRBJ1-1; no firm D call. V was pared by 4 bases and J by 8 bases, with 18 bases between. Germline V CDR1 and CDR2: SGHRS, YFSETQ. The CDR3 has 14 residues. The CDR3 nucleotides read TGCGCCAGCAGCATCCCGACCTTCGGAGGGGAAGCTTTCTTT. Its translation is CASSIPTFGGEAFF.

This clonotype showed up just a few times. The chain joins TRBV30 to TRBJ2-7, with 7 positions matching TRBD1. Germline assignment: CDR1 GTSNPN and CDR2 SVGIG (reference sequence). The CDR3 spans 15 residues. J lost 3 bases, V lost 3 bases, and 11 bases had no gene match. The CDR3 DNA is TGTGCCTGGAGCCAGTGGCAGGGGGTTTTCTACGAGCAGTACTTC. Translating it yields CAWSQWQGVFYEQYF.

This clonotype was observed a few times. V gene TRBV5-6 combines with J gene TRBJ2-7; D may be TRBD1 (6 bases). The CDR3 has 14 residues. Trimming took 3 bases from V and 5 from J, leaving 15 bases between them. CDR1 is SGHDT and CDR2 is YYEEEE in the germline V gene. Written as DNA, the CDR3 is TGTGCCAGCAGCTCCGGCGCAGGGGTGGACGAGCAGTACTTC. Protein: CASSSGAGVDEQYF.